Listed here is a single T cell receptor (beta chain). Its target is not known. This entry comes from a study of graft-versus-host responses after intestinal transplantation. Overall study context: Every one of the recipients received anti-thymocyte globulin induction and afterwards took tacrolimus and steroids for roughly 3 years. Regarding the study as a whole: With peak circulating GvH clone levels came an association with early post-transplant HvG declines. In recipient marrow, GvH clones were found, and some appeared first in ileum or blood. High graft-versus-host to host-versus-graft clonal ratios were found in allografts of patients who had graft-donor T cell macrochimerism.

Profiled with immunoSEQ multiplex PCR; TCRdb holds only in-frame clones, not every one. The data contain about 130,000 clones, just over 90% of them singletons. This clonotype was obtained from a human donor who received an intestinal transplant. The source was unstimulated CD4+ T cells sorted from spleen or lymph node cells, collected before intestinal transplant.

CDR3 region: CASSPLGGSSYNEQFF. CDR3 nucleotides: TGTGCCAGCAGCCCCTTAGGCGGGAGCTCCTACAATGAGCAGTTCTTC. The V call is TRBV7-9, the J call TRBJ2-1, with TRBD2 matching over 7 bases. The CDR3 runs 16 residues. With 5 bases clipped from V and 0 bases from J, the junction kept 7 bases outside the gene matches. Germline CDR1 is SEHNR and CDR2 is FQNEAQ (reference sequence).